This record looks at one T cell receptor beta chain sequence and its context. Its target antigen remains unknown. No per-base quality is available; no much larger clone lies one base away. The library was generated by the immunoSEQ multiplex PCR assay. TCRdb carries this immuneACCESS record with in-frame sequences only. Its versions omit some clonotypes, under half of them owing to an unresolved V gene in the studies checked, with the rest unexplained. This sample lists approximately 50,000 clones; about 90% were detected once. The top ten clones comprise about a tenth of the sample. The sample originates from a study of T cell changes during pregnancy in multiple sclerosis (dated by TCRdb to the late 2010s). Study-level background: The study examined how the T cell repertoire changed over the course of pregnancy in women with multiple sclerosis.

Including cysteine and phenylalanine, the CDR3 has 15 amino acids. The CDR3 DNA has 45 bases and is translated from base 1. For this chain, trimming is 0 bases at the V end and 4 bases at the J end, and the number of junction bases without a gene match is 5. The germline V gene (reference sequence) provides CDR1 PRHDT and CDR2 FYEKMQ. The chain links TRBV13 with TRBJ1-2; 7 bases in the junction line up with TRBD1. Material: CD8+ T cells from peripheral blood mononuclear cells, obtained after pregnancy. The TCR comes from a female donor with multiple sclerosis, enrolled in a pregnancy study. The bases are TGTGCCAGCAGCTTAGGGACAGGGTCCGGCTATGGCTACACCTTC. Translated, this is CASSLGTGSGYGYTF.